Presented here are 24 T cell receptor beta chains from one specimen sequenced in a study of blood T cell repertoires in COVID-19. Some clones are missing from TCRdb's copy, which holds only in-frame ones; the method was immunoSEQ multiplex PCR. The data contain hundreds of thousands of clones, 80% to 90% of them singletons. Material for sequencing was peripheral blood. Receptors originate from a woman aged 45 to 65 with acute or convalescent COVID-19.

The chain uses TRBV5-6 and TRBJ1-4; maybe TRBD1 (6 bases). Germline lookup yields CDR1 SGHDT and CDR2 YYEEEE. V lost 0 bases and J lost 0, with 9 bases in between. CDR3 size: 16 residues. The CDR3 loop is CASSLVSGATNEKLFF. DNA of the CDR3: TGTGCCAGCAGCTTGGTCTCAGGGGCAACTAATGAAAAACTGTTTTTT.

Of note for this clone: The same CDR3 can be traced to other DNA sequences in this sample. V gene TRBV27 combines with J gene TRBJ1-1; D perhaps matches TRBD1 (6 bases). This CDR3 is built from 14 residues. CDR1 is MNHEY, CDR2 SMNVEV, per germline (reference sequence). Trimming pared 4 bases from V and 5 bases from J, leaving 14 bases between. DNA for the CDR3: TGTGCCAGCAGTTCGGCGGGGGGGCGAACTGAAGCTTTCTTT. It codes for CASSSAGGRTEAFF.

The chain has TRBV12-3 or TRBV12-4 and TRBJ1-1; tentatively, D is TRBD1 (5 bases). V lost 4 bases and J lost 6, with 6 bases in between. This CDR3 is built from 11 residues. The CDR3 loop reads CASSWGAEAFF. As DNA, the CDR3 is TGTGCCAGCAGTTGGGGGGCTGAAGCTTTCTTT.

This chain connects TRBV5-1 to TRBJ2-3; 10 nucleotides agree with TRBD2. The ends lost 0 bases at V and 3 bases at J; junction bases unmatched: 10. The CDR3 extends over 18 amino acids. Germline values: CDR1 SGHRS, CDR2 YFSETQ. The chain's CDR3 is CASSLARSLAGATDTQYF. Written as DNA, the CDR3 is TGCGCCAGCAGCTTGGCCCGGTCGCTAGCGGGGGCTACAGATACGCAGTATTTT.

This chain joins TRBV5-1 and TRBJ2-1; a possible D gene is TRBD2 (5 bases). This CDR3 has 16 residues. The V end was cut by 4 bases, the J end by 0 bases, with 14 bases between. Germline V gene data show CDR1 as SGHRS and CDR2 as YFSETQ. CDR3 DNA: TGCGCCAGCAGCCCGCGGGTCGGGCACTCCTACAATGAGCAGTTCTTC. Translated, it gives CASSPRVGHSYNEQFF.

The chain carries TRBV12-3 or TRBV12-4 and TRBJ2-1; D is unclear. Trimming shortened V by 6 bases and J by 9 bases, and 6 bases separated the two germline ends. The CDR3 runs to 10 residues. The chain's CDR3 is CASSRVEQFF. CDR3 DNA: TGTGCCAGCAGCCGTGTTGAGCAGTTCTTC.

The CDR3: CASQGWTSSRPYEQYF. DNA of the CDR3: TGTGCCAGCCAGGGTTGGACTAGTAGTCGGCCCTACGAGCAGTACTTC. The chain combines TRBV27 with TRBJ2-7; 7 positions agree with TRBD2. Per germline, CDR1 MNHEY and CDR2 SMNVEV (reference sequence). The J segment lost 2 bases and the V segment lost 8 bases, leaving 15 bases of the junction unmatched. The CDR3 runs 16 residues.

This clone was seen only a few times. The chain has TRBV2 and TRBJ2-3; D might be TRBD1 (6 bases). Per the germline V gene, CDR1 is SNHLY and CDR2 is FYNNEI. The CDR3 consists of 14 residues. Trimming removed 9 bases from V and 2 bases from J, with 15 bases in between. This chain's CDR3 is CASGTGSLTDTQYF. CDR3 coding DNA: TGTGCCAGTGGTACAGGGAGCCTCACAGATACGCAGTATTTT.

This chain joins TRBV10-2 and TRBJ1-3; D remains ambiguous. Trimming took 7 bases from V and 0 from J, leaving 7 bases between them. Germline CDR1 reads WSHSY; CDR2 reads SAAADI. This CDR3 is built from 13 residues. The CDR3, as DNA: TGCGCCAGCATGGCGGGCTCTGGAAACACCATATATTTT. Translation: CASMAGSGNTIYF.

The V gene is TRBV11-3, the J gene TRBJ1-3; no clear D gene. V was clipped by 6 bases and J by 0 bases, with 9 bases between them. Germline V gives CDR1 SGHNT, CDR2 YENEEA. The CDR3 consists of 14 residues. The CDR3 region is CASSMTTSGNTIYF. The DNA for the CDR3 is TGTGCCAGCAGTATGACAACCTCTGGAAACACCATATATTTT.

The V gene is TRBV10-2, the J gene TRBJ2-7; 8 bases are a match to TRBD2. V dropped 8 bases and J dropped 6; count of bases not matched to a gene: 3. Germline lookup yields CDR1 WSHSY and CDR2 SAAADI. The CDR3 has 11 residues. The CDR3 spells CASSAGGEQYF. The CDR3 DNA reads as TGCGCCAGCTCGGCGGGGGGCGAGCAGTACTTC.

This clone was recorded only once. An end of the junction differs from the germline gene, which may be a read error. The chain has TRBV7-9 and TRBJ1-1; D remains unclear. CDR1 SEHNR and CDR2 FQNEAQ come from the germline V gene (reference sequence). This CDR3 has 14 amino acids. The CDR3 loop is CASSLAGSNTEAFF. In DNA form, the CDR3 reads TGTGCCAGCAGCCTAGCCGGGAGCAACACTGAAGCTTTCTTT.

This chain connects TRBV11-3 to TRBJ2-5, with D uncertain. Germline CDR1 SGHNT, CDR2 YENEEA. V shed 1 base and J shed 6 bases, with 9 bases lying between them. There are 13 residues in the CDR3. The chain's CDR3 is CASSLALWQTQYF. The CDR3 nucleotides are TGTGCCAGCAGCTTAGCCCTGTGGCAGACCCAGTACTTC.

The chain employs TRBV2 and TRBJ1-4, with TRBD1 identical over 8 bases. Germline lookup yields CDR1 SNHLY and CDR2 FYNNEI. V trimming: 6 bases; J trimming: 1 base; junction bases outside the gene matches: 10. The CDR3 sequence is 17 residues long. CDR3 amino acids: CASRSGTGVGTNEKLFF. Written as DNA, the CDR3 is TGTGCCAGCAGGTCCGGGACAGGAGTGGGAACTAATGAAAAACTGTTTTTT. Based on the CDR3 plus reference TRBV2 and TRBJ1-4, the full variable domain is EPEVTQTPSHQVTQMGQEVILRCVPISNHLYFYWYRQILGQKVEFLVSFYNNEISEKSEIFDDQFSVERPDGSNFTLKIRSTKLEDSAMYFCASRSGTGVGTNEKLFFGSGTQLSVL.

CDR3 sequence: CASSDEAGSYNEQFF. CDR3 sequence (DNA): TGTGCCAGCAGTGACGAGGCGGGGAGCTACAATGAGCAGTTCTTC. V usage is TRBV6-1 and J usage is TRBJ2-1; the D gene is possibly TRBD2 (6 bases). This CDR3 is 15 amino acids long. V was clipped by 3 bases and J by 3 bases, with 12 bases between them. Germline CDR1 reads MNHNS; CDR2 reads SASEGT.

This sequence joins TRBV7-5 and TRBJ2-1; the table calls TRBD2, which could not be checked here. TRBV7-5 is a listed pseudogene. The CDR3 has 14 residues. The DNA for the CDR3 is TGTGTCAGCCCCTACGCGGGTTCCTACAATGAGCAGTTCTTC. Protein sequence: CVSPYAGSYNEQFF.

V and J are TRBV6-2 or TRBV6-3 and TRBJ1-2, with D perhaps matching TRBD1 (5 bases). V was trimmed by 2 bases and J by 8 bases, leaving 15 bases between them. The germline V gene encodes CDR1 MNHEY and CDR2 SVGEGT. This CDR3 is 14 amino acids long. CDR3 nucleotides: TGTGCCAGCAGTTACGGGGCCGTGGGGCGCGGCTACACCTTC. The encoded protein is CASSYGAVGRGYTF.

This sequence joins TRBV10-3 and TRBJ2-7, with 7 bases identical to TRBD1. This CDR3 comprises 14 residues. V gave up 8 bases and J gave up 5 bases; unmatched junction bases: 12. From germline, CDR1 is ENHRY and CDR2 SYGVKD. DNA for the CDR3: TGTGCCATCTCCCGGACAGGACCGGGCGACGAGCAGTACTTC. It is translated as CAISRTGPGDEQYF.

The rearrangement links TRBV19 to TRBJ1-2, with D possibly being TRBD1 (5 bases). The CDR3 is 17 residues long. Between the trimmed V and J ends, which lost 4 bases and 0 bases, there was a span of 18 bases. The germline V gene encodes CDR1 LNHDA and CDR2 SQIVND (reference sequence). CDR3 in amino acids: CASSTLTFGAANYGYTF. CDR3 DNA sequence: TGTGCCAGTAGTACCCTAACTTTTGGGGCAGCTAACTATGGCTACACCTTC.

The rearrangement links TRBV19 to TRBJ2-7, with 7 nucleotides matching TRBD1. The V segment lost 6 bases and the J segment 7 bases; nucleotides outside the gene matches: 9. Germline V lookup: CDR1 LNHDA, CDR2 SQIVND (reference sequence). The CDR3 is made up of 13 amino acids. In nucleotides, the CDR3 is TGTGCCAGTAGCCCTGGGACAGAGGAGGAGCAGTACTTC. Translated: CASSPGTEEEQYF.

This clone was counted a few times. The rearrangement uses TRBV13 and TRBJ1-1, with TRBD1 as a possible D gene (5 bases). The length of the CDR3 is 14 residues. Per germline, CDR1 PRHDT and CDR2 FYEKMQ (reference sequence). Trimming pared 3 bases from V and 2 bases from J, leaving 10 bases between. The CDR3 protein is CASSLNRRNTEAFF. In DNA, the CDR3 is TGTGCCAGCAGCTTGAACAGGAGAAACACTGAAGCTTTCTTT.

V is TRBV24-1 and J is TRBJ1-6; weak D call: TRBD1 (5 bases). This CDR3 is 13 amino acids long. The ends were cut back, 6 bases at V and 10 bases at J, with 12 bases in the middle. The germline CDR1 and CDR2 sequences are KGHDR and SFDVKD. For the CDR3, the DNA is TGTGCCACCAGTTTGGGGGGGGGATCACCCCTCCACTTT. Its translation is CATSLGGGSPLHF.

This chain uses TRBV7-8 with TRBJ2-5; the D is unclear. V was shortened by 5 bases and J by 2 bases, with 12 bases between the two germline ends. The germline V gene encodes CDR1 SGHVS and CDR2 FQNEAQ. The CDR3 runs to 14 residues. The CDR3: CASSPTGPQETQYF. For the CDR3, the DNA is TGTGCCAGCAGCCCGACTGGTCCTCAAGAGACCCAGTACTTC.

V usage is TRBV30 and J usage is TRBJ1-1; D gene ambiguous. Germline V CDR1 and CDR2: GTSNPN, SVGIG (reference sequence). The CDR3 spans 12 residues. Trimming took off 2 bases at V and 2 bases at J, with 6 bases between the two ends. In nucleotides, the CDR3 is TGTGCCTGGAGTCGACAAAACACTGAAGCTTTCTTT. It is translated as CAWSRQNTEAFF.